Sequencing of this T cell receptor (beta chain) was carried out in a study of blood T cell repertoires in COVID-19. Study details: COVID-19 samples, acute and convalescent, were from the United States, Italy and Spain. The cDNA or gDNA used as material had been derived from T cells, B-cell-depleted T cells, or PBMCs.

V lost 3 bases and J lost 4, with 6 bases in between. CDR3 length: 12 residues. The germline V gene encodes CDR1 SGHTA and CDR2 FQGNSA. Original analysis: The authors estimated nucleated cell counts from reference gene primer amplification. Measured with immunoSEQ multiplex PCR; TCRdb has only the in-frame clones, and not every one. D and trimming come from the DNA, and the V and J calls and clone size come from that table. The sample lists about 100,000 clones; 91% were seen once. The sequenced sample consisted of peripheral blood. The rearrangement links TRBV7-2 to TRBJ2-5; the D is unclear. This TCR derives from a man aged 45-65 years with active COVID-19. CDR3 protein: CASSFYRETQYF. The CDR3 DNA reads as TGTGCCAGCAGCTTTTATCGAGAGACCCAGTACTTC.